A selection of T cell receptor beta chains follows, all from one sample in a study of early stage breast cancer tumors. The assay was immunoSEQ multiplex PCR, and TCRdb's table has in-frame clones only and misses some. The table shows tens of thousands of clones, with less than 80% occurring only once. The sequenced sample consisted of blood. These receptors all come from a person aged 55 to 75 with breast cancer. Each CDR3 is given with its conserved first and last residue. The D gene is left open where the match is weak. The listing skips clone size in some rows; elsewhere it reads once, few, many or a size class.

once,TRBJ2-2,TRBV28,TRBD1,CASSHTGQGKAGELFF,TGTGCCAGCAGCCACACCGGACAGGGAAAGGCCGGGGAGCTGTTTTTT
NA,TRBJ2-7,TRBV6-6,NA,CASSARWGEQYF,TGTGCCAGCAGTGCCCGTTGGGGGGAGCAGTACTTC
NA,TRBJ2-7,TRBV30,TRBD1,CAWRDPGQGFYEQYF,TGTGCCTGGAGGGACCCGGGACAGGGGTTCTACGAGCAGTACTTC
NA,TRBJ1-1,TRBV7-3,NA,CASSIDRWTEAFF,TGTGCCAGCAGCATCGATAGGTGGACTGAAGCTTTCTTT
NA,TRBJ1-1,TRBV19,NA,CASSARVNTEAFF,TGTGCCAGTAGTGCAAGGGTGAACACTGAAGCTTTCTTT
NA,TRBJ2-5,TRBV4-1,TRBD1,CASSRRSQGAGETQYF,TGCGCCAGCAGCCGTCGGAGCCAGGGGGCCGGGGAGACCCAGTACTTC
NA,TRBJ2-3,TRBV2,NA,CASSVTVDTQYF,TGTGCCAGCAGTGTTACGGTTGATACGCAGTATTTT
NA,TRBJ2-7,TRBV6-1,NA,CASQELGYTYEQYF,TGTGCCAGCCAAGAGCTTGGGTACACCTACGAGCAGTACTTC
NA,TRBJ1-3,TRBV18,NA,CASSPPNGAAGNTIYF,TGTGCCAGCTCACCACCTAATGGCGCGGCTGGAAACACCATATATTTT
NA,TRBJ1-2,TRBV19,NA,CASSMRALYGYTF,TGTGCCAGTAGTATGAGGGCCCTCTATGGCTACACCTTC
NA,TRBJ2-1,TRBV11-2,TRBD2,CASSLAGGSNEQFF,TGTGCCAGCAGCTTAGCGGGGGGATCCAATGAGCAGTTCTTC
NA,TRBJ1-1,TRBV6-1,NA,CASSVEYGRTEAFF,TGTGCCAGCAGTGTGGAGTATGGGCGCACTGAAGCTTTCTTT
NA,TRBJ2-7,TRBV5-6,NA,CASSLIGTGSNEQYF,TGTGCCAGCAGCTTGATCGGTACAGGGAGCAACGAGCAGTACTTC
NA,TRBJ1-1,TRBV6-5,NA,CASSYSFGGNTEAFF,TGTGCCAGCAGTTACTCGTTTGGGGGTAACACTGAAGCTTTCTTT
NA,TRBJ2-2,TRBV7-7,NA,CASRGTRNTGELFF,TGTGCTAGCAGAGGAACGCGGAACACCGGGGAGCTGTTTTTT
NA,TRBJ1-6,TRBV30,NA,CAWSPSVGPLHF,TGTGCCTGGAGTCCTTCGGTTGGGCCCCTCCACTTT
few,TRBJ2-7,TRBV5-1,NA,CASSLTAYEQYF,TGCGCCAGCAGCTTGACAGCCTACGAGCAGTACTTC
NA,TRBJ1-1,TRBV18,NA,CASSPTRGAMNTEAFF,TGTGCCAGCTCACCGACACGGGGGGCGATGAACACTGAAGCTTTCTTT
NA,TRBJ2-5,TRBV7-9,NA,CASSPWTGETQYF,TGTGCCAGCAGCCCCTGGACCGGGGAGACCCAGTACTTC
NA,TRBJ1-3,TRBV11-2,TRBD1,CASSSDRVGNTIYF,TGTGCCAGCAGCTCGGACAGGGTGGGAAACACCATATATTTT
NA,TRBJ1-5,TRBV27,NA,CASSPVGQPQHF,TGTGCCAGCAGTCCAGTTGGACAGCCCCAGCATTTT
NA,TRBJ2-3,TRBV6-4,TRBD2,CASSDGTIDTQYF,TGTGCCAGCAGTGACGGGACTATAGATACGCAGTATTTT
NA,TRBJ2-5,TRBV7-9,NA,CASSLVGQQETQYF,TGTGCCAGCAGCTTAGTTGGACAGCAAGAGACCCAGTACTTC
few,TRBJ1-2,TRBV28,NA,CASSPRGGVKGYTF,TGTGCCAGCAGTCCCCGGGGGGGAGTGAAGGGCTACACCTTC